The T cell receptor beta chain under discussion was sequenced for a study of blood T cell repertoires in COVID-19. Those enrolled, adults aged about 18 to 89 years, came from fewer than 25 US areas. The study assigned cohorts using participant-reported clinical history. A remark on this clone: The DNA is omitted, as the CDR3 cannot be located on it reliably, and the CDR3 follows TCRdb's listing.

How the authors handled the data: Counts of nucleated cells, estimated from reference gene primer amplification, were obtained. Profiled with immunoSEQ multiplex PCR; TCRdb holds only in-frame clones, not every one. For V, J and clone size, that table is used; D and trimming come from the DNA. The profile covers about 210,000 clones, with around 92% appearing a single time and over 7% taken by the ten largest. The CDR3 comprises 16 residues, both ends counted. Germline values: CDR1 PRHDT, CDR2 FYEKMQ (reference sequence). What was sequenced was PBMCs or T cells enriched from blood (not recorded which). The sequence was collected from a woman aged 18-30 years who had recovered from COVID-19. The V call is TRBV13, the J call TRBJ1-2; the listed D gene, TRBD1, was not tested against the DNA. The CDR3 spells CASSPRTGILGTGYTF.